These 7 T cell receptor beta chains were all obtained from the same sample, sequenced in a study of technical replicates of blood from four donors. Produced via immunoSEQ multiplex PCR; TCRdb's table is partial and in-frame only. The sample carries tens of thousands of clones, roughly 90% recorded once. The sample consisted of T cells isolated from PBMCs. These receptors came from a human donor in good health.

The V gene is TRBV5-4, the J gene TRBJ2-3, with TRBD2 as a possible D gene (6 bases). CDR3 length: 14 residues. Per the germline V gene, CDR1 is SGHNT and CDR2 is YYREEE (reference sequence). Trimming removed 3 bases at V and 4 bases at J, with 12 bases between. The CDR3 protein is CASSWTSSADTQYF. CDR3 nucleotide sequence: TGTGCCAGCAGCTGGACCTCTAGCGCAGATACGCAGTATTTT.

The genes are TRBV9 and TRBJ2-5; 7 nucleotides agree with TRBD2. The CDR3 sequence is 15 residues long. The junction had 8 bases not matched to a gene; V was cut back by 4 bases and J by 2 bases. CDR1 is SGDLS, CDR2 YYNGEE, per germline. In DNA form, the CDR3 reads TGTGCCAGCAGCCCCGAGCGGGGCGCGCAAGAGACCCAGTACTTC. Encoded protein: CASSPERGAQETQYF. The full variable domain, with the rest looked up from reference TRBV9 and TRBJ2-5, is DSGVTQTPKHLITATGQRVTLRCSPRSGDLSVYWYQQSLDQGLQFLIQYYNGEERAKGNILERFSAQQFPDLHSELNLSSLELGDSALYFCASSPERGAQETQYFGPGTRLLVL.

The chain couples TRBV4-3 to TRBJ1-3; D gene uncertain. Looked up from germline, CDR1 is LGHNA and CDR2 is YSLEER. This CDR3 spans 15 amino acids. Trimming took 1 base from V and 2 from J, leaving 9 bases between them. In DNA, the CDR3 is TGCGCCAGCAGCCAAGTTTCTGGCCCTGGAAACACCATATATTTT. Its protein product is CASSQVSGPGNTIYF.

This clone was recorded only once. In DNA, the CDR3 is TGTGCCAGCAGCTTAGTCAGGGCAGATACGCAGTATTTT. Translated: CASSLVRADTQYF. V is TRBV7-2 and J is TRBJ2-3, with TRBD1 as a possible D gene (5 bases). Germline V CDR1 and CDR2: SGHTA, FQGNSA. Trimming took 1 base from V and 4 from J, leaving 6 bases between them. The CDR3 totals 13 residues.

The CDR3 is CASSIQAIKNTEAFF. CDR3 DNA: TGTGCCAGTAGTATACAGGCCATAAAGAACACTGAAGCTTTCTTT. The chain joins TRBV19 to TRBJ1-1; unclear D gene. Germline V lookup: CDR1 LNHDA, CDR2 SQIVND (reference sequence). Trimming shortened V by 2 bases and J by 1 base, and 11 bases separated the two germline ends. This CDR3 has 15 amino acids.

V is TRBV11-1 and J is TRBJ2-7; 7 bases are shared with TRBD1. Germline V lookup: CDR1 SGHAT, CDR2 FQDESV (reference sequence). Trimming cost V 4 bases and J 5 bases; bases outside gene matches: 11. The CDR3 is 15 residues long. The CDR3 protein is CASSSRDRLRNEQYF. CDR3 in DNA: TGTGCCAGCAGCTCGAGGGACAGACTACGGAACGAGCAGTACTTC.

The rearrangement links TRBV7-8 to TRBJ1-2; D may be TRBD1 (5 bases). CDR3 length: 13 residues. Trimming took 5 bases from V and 14 from J, leaving 21 bases between them. Germline V gene lookup returns CDR1 SGHVS and CDR2 FQNEAQ. CDR3 coding DNA: TGTGCCAGCAGCCCCGACAGTCCCGCAATGGTAACCTTC. This sequence encodes CASSPDSPAMVTF.